This T cell receptor beta chain was captured in a study of cytomegalovirus exposure and HLA in healthy donors (dated by TCRdb to the late 2010s). Regarding the complete study: According to an earlier analysis of 550 to 750 of the donors, about 179 million T cells yielded 117 million unique TCR beta sequences and 250 to 350 Gb of sequence data. The study combined high-throughput TCR immunosequencing, statistical association of individual TCRs with disease status, and machine learning to predict cytomegalovirus infection status. The genetic ancestry cluster associated with self-reported Caucasian donors included over 80% of the 398 genotyped donors. All discovery cohort repertoires had been generated on a single sequencing platform. In the later analysis, no new phenotypic data were used to find candidate immune exposures; instead, reliance was placed on TCR beta sequences and their occurrence across donors. Across some 400 genotyped donors of the cohort, an average of about 240,000 unique TCR beta nucleotide sequences per donor were sequenced, and 15% to 20% of those sequences were non-productive. Besides the first cohort of roughly 640 subjects, a separate validation cohort made up of roughly 120 different subjects was used. A later genetic analysis used genome-wide SNP genotypes for 398 of the 666 donors, treating that subset as a discovery cohort. A later analysis re-analyzed previously published TCR beta repertoires from roughly 630 donors and added high-resolution HLA genotyping to study TCR occurrence patterns. An earlier analysis of approximately 580 of the donors used high-throughput TCR beta sequencing to judge whether each TCR beta V gene segment behaved as functional or pseudogenic. A handful of DR-DQ haplotypes were handled as single units for association and clustering because linkage in the cohort was strong. Donor age, sex, ethnicity and CMV serostatus were compiled together with the repertoire data. The aim of the study was to test whether cataloging public T cell receptors could identify signatures of past pathogen exposure. Class I and class II HLA loci were covered by the typing at four-digit resolution. An early release covering roughly 600 HLA-typed donors comprised about 290 gigabases of sequencing data and 85 million or so unique TCR sequences. The number of donors typed differed by locus, with roughly 620-640 for A, B, C, DRB1 and DQB1, around 560 for DQA1, nearly 610 for DPA1, and approximately 470 for DPB1. The study used immunosequencing to profile the T cell repertoires of several hundred subjects and linked those repertoires to cytomegalovirus serostatus.

In the case of this clone: Its antigen is not yet known. Per-base quality was not reported, and no clone a single base away is much larger than it.

In total, 600 or so healthy bone marrow donors made up the cohort. At the time of sampling, all cohort members were nominally healthy, though unrecorded immune exposures were likely present. The donor was CMV seropositive and was included in the group of 300 or so seropositive cohort members. Every donor gave a peripheral blood sample, and the peripheral blood mononuclear cells from that sample were used for TCR beta sequencing. Genomic DNA extraction from the blood cell samples was performed with the Qiagen DNeasy Blood Extraction Kit. Broader findings and caveats from the paper: Most TCR sequences were seen in very few donors, while some public TCRs were found in many individuals. Because HLA typing was unavailable for some donors at each locus, only the typed subset was used in association tests. The earlier analysis of 587 of the donors excluded seventeen rarely observed V segments, including chromosome 9 orphons, because counts were too low. In a later analysis, the rate of TCR association differed among HLA loci, with DRB1 alleles having the most associated TCRs and HLA-C alleles having the fewest. The authors suggested that the approach could potentially be extended to other disease states and immunological phenotypes. Immune exposure information for the cohort was limited to CMV serostatus. Some IMGT-functional V segments, including TRBV6-2 and TRBV6-3, could not be told apart with the 87-base-pair reads, so those segments were excluded. Roughly uniform sequencing depth across donors was assumed in presence/absence analyses, although this assumption may not hold. Specific HLA alleles were associated with 15,000 to 20,000 TCR beta sequences at a false discovery rate of 0.05 in a later analysis. Assigning TCR associations to individual alleles was difficult when HLA alleles, especially DR and DQ, strongly co-occurred. In this cohort, only TCR beta chains were sequenced, and detectable features were limited by the absence of alpha or paired-chain data. A later genetic analysis reported fewer N-insertions in productive TCRs among donors in an Asian-associated ancestry cluster than the approximately 670-donor mean. In vitro tests confirmed that a few of the cytomegalovirus-associated TCR beta chains recognize cytomegalovirus antigens. In an earlier analysis of approximately 590 of the donors, most TCR beta V segments appeared in productive rearrangements about 87% or about 30% of the time, broadly matching IMGT annotations. A total of about 150 TCR beta chains were listed by the study as associated with cytomegalovirus. In a later analysis, most CMV-associated TCR beta chains were found to appear HLA-restricted, with HLA associations seemingly driven largely by CMV exposure. V-gene and J-gene trimming of TCR beta chains was associated with a missense DCLRE1C variant in a later genetic analysis, and the association was replicated in an independent cohort. In a later analysis, HLA-associated TCR beta chains were found to be more clonally expanded and to have lower generation probabilities than equally common non-associated chains. A later analysis reported that several top co-occurrence clusters appeared linked to parvovirus B19, influenza, CMV and Epstein-Barr virus. The classifier was reported to diagnose cytomegalovirus status with high specificity and sensitivity in both the original cohort and the validation cohort. A further reported finding was that TCR beta sequences accurately predicted the HLA-A and HLA-B alleles for most subjects in the first cohort. Linkage disequilibrium might explain the correlated functional status among segregating V segments, but an unknown experimental factor could not be ruled out. The sequencing pipeline was judged likely to have produced a cluster of highly shared sequence variants as a technical artifact.

Sequences SGHTA (CDR1) and FQGNSA (CDR2) are obtained from the germline V gene. The junction shows trimming of 5 bases on V and 0 bases on J, and the gene matches do not reach 2 bases of it. From the cysteine through the phenylalanine, the CDR3 covers 15 amino acids. The retained sequence is limited to the CDR3, 45 bases, with the frame set at the first base. Libraries were made using the immunoSEQ multiplex PCR assay. The multiplex PCR relied on a mix of 60 forward primers for TCR Vbeta segments and 13 reverse primers for TCR Jbeta segments. The CDR3 region of rearranged TCR beta genes was amplified from genomic DNA by a multiplex PCR assay. Amplified TCR beta libraries were sequenced as 87-base-pair reads on the Illumina HiSeq System. As for the original processing: In a later analysis, some 80 million unique TCR beta chains were counted across the 650 to 750 repertoires, and approximately 9.9 million of these chains were shared by at least two donors. Raw reads were error-corrected and collapsed into unique sequences by a nearest-neighbor algorithm in which closely related sequences were merged to remove PCR and sequencing errors. V, D and J gene segments were assigned by aligning CDR3 sequences to IMGT reference sequences. For a sequence to be retained, a match of at least six nucleotides to both a V gene segment and a J gene segment was required. A rearrangement counted as productive if the CDR3 had no stop codons and remained in frame with V and J, and every other rearrangement counted as non-productive. Following IMGT convention, CDR3 was defined as the stretch from the second conserved V-encoded cysteine up to the conserved J-encoded phenylalanine. The earlier analysis of 550 to 650 of the donors excluded any sequence lacking an unambiguous match to a single V gene segment. An earlier analysis of several hundred of the donors called V segments functional above 56.7% productive rearrangements and segregating when the between-donor standard deviation exceeded 5%. A statistical classification framework was developed to diagnose cytomegalovirus status using the catalog of TCR beta chain sequences. V and J gene assignment, in a later analysis, came from comparing TCR nucleotide sequences with IMGT/GENE-DB human TR gene sequences. The TCRdist pipeline was used in a later analysis to assign CDR3 sequences and most-parsimonious VDJ recombination scenarios. In a later analysis, each TCR beta chain was defined by its CDR3 amino acid sequence together with its V-gene family, and reads lacking a unique V-gene family were excluded. As a way to deal with suspected cross-contamination and a sequencing artifact, a later analysis dropped more than 500 nucleotide sequences that were highly shared and had low generation probability. In a later analysis, a clonal expansion index was calculated for each public chain from normalized within-repertoire ranks of inferred template counts. In a later analysis, generation probabilities were computed using a VDJ recombination model fitted to out-of-frame rearrangements, and the results were checked against IGoR. In a later analysis, TCR-TCR, TCR-HLA and TCR-CMV co-occurrence was scored with hypergeometric tests, and a repertoire-size bias correction was applied to TCR pairs. In a later analysis, false discovery rates were estimated by permuting HLA or CMV assignments 20 times. A later analysis grouped co-occurring TCRs with DBSCAN, adding TCRdist sequence similarity when clustering within HLA-allele-positive subsets. Co-occurrence clustering excluded repertoires with fewer than 30,000 or more than 120,000 public chains, plus five with anomalous nucleotide sharing. TCRdb took this table from immuneACCESS and kept in-frame rearrangements with V and J called. Such tables lack part of the clones; where checked against another copy, unresolved V genes explain under half of the gap, and the rest is unexplained. That table gives V, J and clone size, and the DNA gave D and trimming. The sample table contains 100,000 to 150,000 clones; only one count was recorded for around 76% of them. The ten largest account for roughly an eighth of the sample.

The sequenced material came from PBMCs. This sequence originates from a woman aged 60-70 years in good health and CMV-seropositive. The chain is encoded by TRBV7-2 joined to TRBJ2-7; TRBD2 lines up with 12 middle nucleotides. The DNA sequence is given as TGTGCCAGCAGCGCGACTAGCGGGAGCTCCTACGAGCAGTACTTC. Translated, this gives CASSATSGSSYEQYF.